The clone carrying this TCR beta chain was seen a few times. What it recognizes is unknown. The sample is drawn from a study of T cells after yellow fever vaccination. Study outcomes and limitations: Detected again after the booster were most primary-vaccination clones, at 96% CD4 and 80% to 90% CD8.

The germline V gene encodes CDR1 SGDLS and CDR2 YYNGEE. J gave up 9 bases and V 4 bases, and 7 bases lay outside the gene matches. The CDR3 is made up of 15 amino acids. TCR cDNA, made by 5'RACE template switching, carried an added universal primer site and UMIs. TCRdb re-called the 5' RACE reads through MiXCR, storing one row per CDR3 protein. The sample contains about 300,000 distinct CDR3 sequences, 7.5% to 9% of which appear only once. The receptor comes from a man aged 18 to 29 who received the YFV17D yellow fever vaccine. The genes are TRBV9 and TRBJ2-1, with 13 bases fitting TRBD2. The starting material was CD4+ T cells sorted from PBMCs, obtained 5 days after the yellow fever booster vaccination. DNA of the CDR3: TGTGCCAGCAGCCAGACTAGCGGGGGGCGTCGTGAGCAGTTCTTC. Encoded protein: CASSQTSGGRREQFF.